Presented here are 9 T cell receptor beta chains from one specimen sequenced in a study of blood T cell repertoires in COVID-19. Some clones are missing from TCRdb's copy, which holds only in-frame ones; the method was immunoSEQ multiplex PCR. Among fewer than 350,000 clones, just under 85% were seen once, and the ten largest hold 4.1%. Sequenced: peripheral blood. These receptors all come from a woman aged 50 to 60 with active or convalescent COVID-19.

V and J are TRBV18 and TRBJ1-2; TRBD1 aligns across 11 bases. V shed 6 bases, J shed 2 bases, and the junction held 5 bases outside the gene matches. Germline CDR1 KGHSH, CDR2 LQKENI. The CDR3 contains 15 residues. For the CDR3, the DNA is TGTGCCAGCTCGCGGGGACAGGGGGAGAACTATGGCTACACCTTC. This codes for CASSRGQGENYGYTF.

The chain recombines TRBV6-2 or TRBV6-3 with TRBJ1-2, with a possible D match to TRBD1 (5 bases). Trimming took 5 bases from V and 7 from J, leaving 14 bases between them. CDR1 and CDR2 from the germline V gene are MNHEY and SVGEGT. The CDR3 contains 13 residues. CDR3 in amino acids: CASSLKQVFGYTF. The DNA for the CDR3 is TGTGCCAGCAGTCTTAAACAGGTGTTTGGCTACACCTTC.

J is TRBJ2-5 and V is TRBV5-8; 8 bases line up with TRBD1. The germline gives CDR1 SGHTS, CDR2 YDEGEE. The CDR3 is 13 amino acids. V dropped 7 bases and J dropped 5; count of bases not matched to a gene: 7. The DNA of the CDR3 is TGTGCCAGCCGCCGGGACAGGAGGGAGACCCAGTACTTC. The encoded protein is CASRRDRRETQYF.

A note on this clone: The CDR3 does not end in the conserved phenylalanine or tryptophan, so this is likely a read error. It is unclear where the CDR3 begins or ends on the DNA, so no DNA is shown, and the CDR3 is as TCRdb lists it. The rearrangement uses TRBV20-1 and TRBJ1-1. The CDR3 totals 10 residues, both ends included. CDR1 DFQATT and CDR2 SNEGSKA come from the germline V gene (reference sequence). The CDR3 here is CSASADTGVS.

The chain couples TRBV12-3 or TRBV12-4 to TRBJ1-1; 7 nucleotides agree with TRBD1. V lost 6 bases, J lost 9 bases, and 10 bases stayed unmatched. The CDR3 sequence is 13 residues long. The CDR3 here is CASSLPPGQKAFF. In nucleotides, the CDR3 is TGTGCCAGCAGCCTGCCCCCGGGACAGAAAGCTTTCTTT.

CDR3 sequence reads: CASSFQGLTLEAFF. The CDR3 DNA reads TGTGCCAGCAGCTTTCAAGGACTTACCCTCGAAGCTTTCTTT. The chain couples TRBV5-5 to TRBJ1-1; D is ambiguous. This CDR3 spans 14 amino acids. Per germline, CDR1 SGHKS and CDR2 YYEKEE (reference sequence). Trimming removed 2 bases at V and 8 bases at J, with 16 bases between.

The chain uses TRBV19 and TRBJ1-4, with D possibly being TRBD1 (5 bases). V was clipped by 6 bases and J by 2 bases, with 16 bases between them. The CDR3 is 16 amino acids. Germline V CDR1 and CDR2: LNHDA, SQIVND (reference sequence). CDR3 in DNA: TGTGCCAGTAGCATCGGACCAGGGTCGACTAATGAAAAACTGTTTTTT. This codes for CASSIGPGSTNEKLFF.

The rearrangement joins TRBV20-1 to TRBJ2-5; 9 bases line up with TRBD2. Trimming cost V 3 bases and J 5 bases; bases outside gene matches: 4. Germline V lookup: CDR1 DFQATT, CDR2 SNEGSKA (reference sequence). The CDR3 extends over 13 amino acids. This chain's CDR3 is CSASSGSAETQYF. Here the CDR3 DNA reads TGCAGTGCTAGTAGCGGGAGCGCGGAGACCCAGTACTTC.

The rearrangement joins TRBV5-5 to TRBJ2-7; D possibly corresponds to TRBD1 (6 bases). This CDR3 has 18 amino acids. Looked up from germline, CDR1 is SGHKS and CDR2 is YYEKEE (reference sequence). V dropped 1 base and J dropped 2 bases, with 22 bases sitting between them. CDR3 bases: TGTGCCAGCAGCTTGTTCTTACCTCTCCAGGGGTTTCCCTACGAGCAGTACTTC. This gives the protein CASSLFLPLQGFPYEQYF.